Shown below are 17 T cell receptor beta chains from a single sample sequenced in a study of T-cell memory formation after mild COVID-19. MiXCR, run by TCRdb on the 5' RACE reads, gives a single entry per CDR3 protein. This table holds hundreds of thousands of distinct CDR3 sequences, 15% to 20% found once. The sequencing sample was made of PBMCs or a T cell subset sorted from them (not recorded which). The receptors come from a young man who had mild COVID-19 (a few samples of this study predate the infection). Cell type and time point are not known.

The chain employs TRBV6-2 or TRBV6-3 and TRBJ2-1; 12 bases map to TRBD1. Trimming removed 8 bases from V and 5 bases from J; junction bases left unmatched: 10. Germline CDR1 and CDR2: MNHEY and SVGEGT. CDR3 length: 16 amino acids. Here the CDR3 DNA reads TGTGCCAGCGAATATCCGGGACAGGGGGCGGACAATGAGCAGTTCTTC. This translates into CASEYPGQGADNEQFF.

This chain links TRBV7-9 with TRBJ1-2; D not certain. V lost 5 bases and J 6 bases, leaving 10 bases between the germline ends. Germline CDR1 reads SEHNR; CDR2 reads FQNEAQ (reference sequence). The CDR3 totals 12 residues. This CDR3 reads CASSPLNDGYTF. DNA for the CDR3: TGTGCCAGCAGCCCGTTGAACGATGGCTACACCTTC.

The genes are TRBV10-3 and TRBJ1-5; D is unclear. The CDR3 is 16 residues long. Between the trimmed V and J ends, which lost 8 bases and 8 bases, there was a span of 25 bases. CDR1 ENHRY and CDR2 SYGVKD come from the germline V gene. The CDR3 protein is CAIGSPDRSRLEPQHF. CDR3 nucleotide sequence: TGTGCCATCGGAAGCCCGGACCGCTCAAGGTTGGAGCCCCAGCATTTT.

The chain joins TRBV18 to TRBJ1-2; the D is unclear. The V end was cut by 6 bases, the J end by 6 bases, with 14 bases between. Germline CDR1 KGHSH, CDR2 LQKENI. CDR3 length: 13 residues. CDR3 nucleotides: TGTGCCAGCTCGGTCGGATTGCGGGATGGCTACACCTTC. As protein: CASSVGLRDGYTF.

The gene calls are TRBV6-5 and TRBJ2-1; D is tentatively TRBD1 or TRBD2 (6 bases each). Germline V gene data show CDR1 as MNHEY and CDR2 as SVGAGI. With 2 bases removed from V and 8 bases from J, the gap between germline ends came to 10 bases. The CDR3 runs to 13 residues. The CDR3 bases are TGTGCCAGCAGTTACGCCGGGGGCGATGAGCAGTTCTTC. Its protein product is CASSYAGGDEQFF.

This clonotype has ten or more counts. The chain employs TRBV20-1 and TRBJ2-7, with D possibly matching TRBD1 (6 bases). V was trimmed by 2 bases and J by 4 bases, leaving 12 bases between them. CDR1 and CDR2 (germline): DFQATT, SNEGSKA (reference sequence). The CDR3 covers 13 residues. The CDR3 sequence is CSARLGHSYEQYF. CDR3 nucleotide sequence: TGCAGTGCTAGATTGGGACATTCATACGAGCAGTACTTC.

This clonotype showed up just a few times. This chain uses TRBV7-9 with TRBJ1-5, with a tentative D call TRBD1 (5 bases). V lost 0 bases and J 6 bases, leaving 9 bases between the germline ends. The CDR3 runs to 14 residues. Germline loops: CDR1 SEHNR, CDR2 FQNEAQ (reference sequence). The chain's CDR3 is CASSLALQGQPQHF. The CDR3 DNA is TGTGCCAGCAGCTTAGCCCTCCAGGGTCAGCCCCAGCATTTT.

This chain links TRBV3-1 with TRBJ1-2, with 10 bases that match TRBD1. Germline values: CDR1 LGHDT, CDR2 YNNKEL (reference sequence). CDR3 length: 14 residues. Trimming removed 1 base from V and 5 bases from J; junction bases left unmatched: 1. The CDR3 spells CASSQADRGYGYTF. In DNA form, the CDR3 reads TGTGCCAGCAGCCAAGCGGACAGGGGGTATGGCTACACCTTC. Variable domain in full (rest from reference TRBV3-1 and TRBJ1-2): DTAVSQTPKYLVTQMGNDKSIKCEQNLGHDTMYWYKQDSKKFLKIMFSYNNKELIINETVPNRFSPKSPDKAHLNLHINSLELGDSAVYFCASSQADRGYGYTFGSGTRLTVV.

This clonotype has just a few counts. This chain connects TRBV25-1 to TRBJ1-2, with a possible D match to TRBD1 (5 bases). The CDR3 length is 17 residues. Trimming removed 0 bases from V and 6 bases from J, with 20 bases in between. CDR1 is MGHDK, CDR2 SYGVNS, per germline. The CDR3 reads CASSEYGAGNPLDGYTF. The CDR3 region has the DNA TGTGCCAGCAGTGAATATGGGGCAGGGAATCCACTCGATGGCTACACCTTC.

The gene calls are TRBV2 and TRBJ2-1; TRBD2 matches at 12 bases. The CDR3 spans 15 residues. With 8 bases clipped from V and 3 bases from J, the junction kept 5 bases outside the gene matches. Germline V gene sequence: CDR1 SNHLY, CDR2 FYNNEI. The CDR3 protein is CASASSGGVYNEQFF. The DNA for the CDR3 is TGTGCCAGCGCCTCTAGCGGGGGGGTCTACAATGAGCAGTTCTTC. The full variable domain, rest sourced from reference TRBV2 and TRBJ2-1, is EPEVTQTPSHQVTQMGQEVILRCVPISNHLYFYWYRQILGQKVEFLVSFYNNEISEKSEIFDDQFSVERPDGSNFTLKIRSTKLEDSAMYFCASASSGGVYNEQFFGPGTRLTVL.

This clonotype was seen a few times. The V and J genes are TRBV7-2 and TRBJ2-3; 9 bases line up with TRBD2. Germline CDR1 and CDR2: SGHTA and FQGNSA. The ends lost 5 bases at V and 6 bases at J; junction bases unmatched: 12. The CDR3 contains 16 residues. CDR3 protein: CASSEASSGGSDTQYF. The CDR3, as DNA: TGTGCCAGCAGCGAAGCGTCGAGCGGGGGGTCGGATACGCAGTATTTT.

This rearrangement joins TRBV9 to TRBJ1-1; D gene unclear. Germline V lookup: CDR1 SGDLS, CDR2 YYNGEE. This CDR3 is built from 15 residues. The V and J ends lost 0 bases and 7 bases respectively, with 16 bases between them. The CDR3, as DNA: TGTGCCAGCAGCGTAGGCGTAGGGAGGAGGATTGAAGCTTTCTTT. This sequence encodes CASSVGVGRRIEAFF.

The chain links TRBV9 to TRBJ2-3, with TRBD2 identical over 8 bases. With V trimmed by 4 bases and J by 4 bases, 20 bases remained unmatched. This CDR3 has 19 amino acids. In germline, CDR1 is SGDLS, CDR2 YYNGEE. The chain's CDR3 is CASSPPRGAGGVRSDTQYF. CDR3 DNA sequence: TGTGCCAGCAGCCCCCCTCGGGGTGCGGGGGGTGTCAGATCAGATACGCAGTATTTT.

Written as DNA, the CDR3 is TGTGCCAGCAGCTTAGTAGAAGGGTGGGAGACCCAGTACTTC. Its translation is CASSLVEGWETQYF. The gene calls are TRBV7-9 and TRBJ2-5, with D unresolved. CDR3 length: 14 amino acids. Germline CDR1 reads SEHNR; CDR2 reads FQNEAQ (reference sequence). Trimming shortened V by 1 base and J by 5 bases, and 11 bases separated the two germline ends.

There are a few counts of this clonotype. The CDR3 nucleotides are TGTGCCAGCAGTGAATCGGCATCCGTCGGAAGCTCCTATAATTCACCCCTCCACTTT. Its translation: CASSESASVGSSYNSPLHF. The chain combines TRBV2 with TRBJ1-6; no clear D gene. The germline V and J ends were trimmed by 2 bases and 0 bases, with 17 bases remaining between them. The CDR3 covers 19 residues. The V gene's germline CDR1 is SNHLY and CDR2 FYNNEI.

Only a few counts were recorded for this clonotype. J is TRBJ1-2 and V is TRBV25-1; a possible D gene is TRBD1 (6 bases). The CDR3 consists of 13 residues. Trimming stripped 5 bases from V and 4 bases from J, with 11 bases between. In germline, CDR1 is MGHDK, CDR2 SYGVNS. The CDR3 loop reads CASSKQGSYGYTF. DNA of the CDR3: TGTGCCAGCAGTAAACAGGGTTCCTATGGCTACACCTTC.

The chain joins TRBV2 to TRBJ1-5; the match to TRBD1 covers 7 bases. The CDR3 length is 16 residues. V lost 5 bases, J lost 0 bases, and 7 bases stayed unmatched. CDR1 and CDR2 from the germline V gene are SNHLY and FYNNEI. CDR3 DNA sequence: TGTGCCAGCAGTAGAAGGACAGGATATAGCAATCAGCCCCAGCATTTT. This encodes CASSRRTGYSNQPQHF. The whole variable domain, remainder taken from reference TRBV2 and TRBJ1-5, is EPEVTQTPSHQVTQMGQEVILRCVPISNHLYFYWYRQILGQKVEFLVSFYNNEISEKSEIFDDQFSVERPDGSNFTLKIRSTKLEDSAMYFCASSRRTGYSNQPQHFGDGTRLSIL.